This TCR beta chain was identified in a study of radiotherapy plus CTLA-4 blockade in lung cancer. V lost 3 bases and J lost 8; bases outside the gene matches: 13. Germline CDR1 reads SGDLS; CDR2 reads YYNGEE. There are 16 residues in the CDR3. TCRdb's table, derived via immunoSEQ multiplex PCR, lists solely in-frame clones and lacks some. The sample contains approximately 53,000 clones, 85% of which appear only once. The sequence was collected from a human donor with non-small cell lung cancer whose response to radiotherapy plus ipilimumab could not be evaluated. This material consisted of peripheral blood, taken from a patient treated with radiotherapy plus ipilimumab. The V call is TRBV9, the J call TRBJ2-1; 8 bases align to TRBD2. Written as DNA, the CDR3 is TGTGCCAGCAGCGCTATAGGGACTAGTGTTATCCATGAGCAGTTCTTC. Amino acid sequence: CASSAIGTSVIHEQFF.